One sample yielded the 13 T cell receptor beta chains listed below, sequenced in a study of cytomegalovirus exposure and HLA in healthy donors. Sequencing was performed with immunoSEQ multiplex PCR; in TCRdb, only in-frame clones are kept and a portion is missing. The table shows about 200,000 clones, with 86% occurring only once. Sequenced material: PBMCs. The receptor source for this set is a woman between 18 and 29 years old in good health and CMV-seronegative.

J is TRBJ2-7 and V is TRBV21-1; no check of the table's D call, TRBD2, against the DNA was made. TRBV21-1 is a recognized pseudogene. The CDR3 has 22 amino acids. The CDR3 loop reads CASSARTSGRHRASNYLYEQYF. CDR3 DNA sequence: TGTGCCAGCAGCGCTCGGACTAGCGGGAGGCATAGGGCCTCAAACTACCTCTACGAGCAGTACTTC.

CDR3 loop: CASSLGSGQGIHEQYF. The CDR3 DNA is TGTGCCAGCAGCTTAGGTTCGGGACAGGGGATCCACGAGCAGTACTTC. The V gene is TRBV7-7, the J gene TRBJ2-7; 10 bases map to TRBD1. This CDR3 has 16 residues. Unmatched junction bases numbered 8, after V lost 1 base and J lost 5 bases. Germline V gene lookup returns CDR1 SSHAT and CDR2 FNYEAQ (reference sequence).

The chain links TRBV5-1 to TRBJ2-7; D is perhaps TRBD1 (5 bases). The V end was cut by 0 bases, the J end by 0 bases, with 7 bases between. This CDR3 comprises 14 residues. In germline, CDR1 is SGHRS, CDR2 YFSETQ. CDR3: CASSLGTHSYEQYF. The CDR3 nucleotides are TGCGCCAGCAGCTTGGGGACACACTCCTACGAGCAGTACTTC.

CDR3 amino acids: CAWSYRGGTEAFF. The CDR3 nucleotides read TGTGCCTGGAGTTACAGGGGTGGCACTGAAGCTTTCTTT. This chain uses TRBV30 with TRBJ1-1; 7 positions agree with TRBD1. V lost 2 bases and J lost 4; bases outside the gene matches: 4. The length of the CDR3 is 13 residues. Germline V gene data show CDR1 as GTSNPN and CDR2 as SVGIG (reference sequence).

The chain links TRBV18 to TRBJ2-7; 8 bases map to TRBD1. The CDR3 is 15 amino acids. The germline V gene has CDR1 KGHSH and CDR2 LQKENI. Trimming removed 5 bases from V and 4 bases from J; junction bases left unmatched: 10. The DNA for the CDR3 is TGTGCCAGCTCATCAGGACAGGGTGGGTTTTACGAGCAGTACTTC. It is translated as CASSSGQGGFYEQYF.

The chain carries TRBV6-5 and TRBJ2-7; the D gene is possibly TRBD2 (7 bases). The CDR3 contains 15 residues. V lost 2 bases and J lost 4, with 15 bases in between. Per the germline V gene, CDR1 is MNHEY and CDR2 is SVGAGI. The CDR3 loop reads CASSYLPGGRYEQYF. The CDR3 DNA is TGTGCCAGCAGTTACCTCCCGGGGGGCAGGTACGAGCAGTACTTC.

The chain is built from TRBV6-5 and TRBJ1-1, with D possibly being TRBD1 (5 bases). CDR1 and CDR2 from the germline V gene are MNHEY and SVGAGI. The CDR3 is 16 residues long. The germline V and J ends were trimmed by 0 bases and 1 base, with 12 bases remaining between them. The CDR3 DNA sequence: TGTGCCAGCAGTTACTCGGCAGGGAGGGGGAACACTGAAGCTTTCTTT. Amino acids: CASSYSAGRGNTEAFF.

The genes are TRBV19 and TRBJ2-1; 7 nucleotides align to TRBD2. This CDR3 region has 17 residues. The V gene's germline CDR1 is LNHDA and CDR2 SQIVND (reference sequence). V trimming: 6 bases; J trimming: 10 bases; junction bases outside the gene matches: 21. The CDR3 region has the DNA TGTGCCAGTAGGGAACACCATCCATCACCCGCGGGGGTCGAGCAGTTCTTC. Its protein product is CASREHHPSPAGVEQFF.

This chain uses TRBV5-1 with TRBJ2-7; 12 bases fit TRBD2. Per germline, CDR1 SGHRS and CDR2 YFSETQ. With 5 bases clipped from V and 5 bases from J, the junction kept 5 bases outside the gene matches. The CDR3 has 14 residues. Here the CDR3 reads CASRRLAGEDEQYF. The CDR3 nucleotides read TGCGCCAGCAGGCGACTAGCGGGAGAGGACGAGCAGTACTTC.

This clone occurred once. This chain uses TRBV7-9 with TRBJ2-1; 9 bases agree with TRBD2. Germline CDR1 and CDR2: SEHNR and FQNEAQ (reference sequence). J lost 4 bases, V lost 0 bases, and 4 bases had no gene match. The CDR3 is 16 residues long. The CDR3 reads CASSLAAGGGYNEQFF. As DNA, the CDR3 is TGTGCCAGCAGCTTAGCGGCGGGAGGGGGTTACAATGAGCAGTTCTTC.

The V call is TRBV14, the J call TRBJ1-2; 7 bases line up with TRBD1. Germline-derived CDR1 and CDR2 are SGHDN and FVKESK. The CDR3 totals 13 residues. V shed 4 bases and J 5 bases; nucleotides not matched to a gene: 4. The chain's CDR3 is CASSRQGRYGYTF. CDR3 nucleotide sequence: TGTGCCAGCAGCCGACAGGGACGTTATGGCTACACCTTC.

The genes are TRBV7-2 and TRBJ1-1; a weak D match, TRBD1 (6 bases). Trimming left V 1 base short and J 2 bases short, with 11 bases between. Germline CDR1 is SGHTA and CDR2 is FQGNSA. The CDR3 is made up of 15 amino acids. The DNA of the CDR3 is TGTGCCAGCAGCTTAGTGGGGGCGAGTAACACTGAAGCTTTCTTT. Amino acids: CASSLVGASNTEAFF. The whole variable domain, remainder taken from reference TRBV7-2 and TRBJ1-1, is GAGVSQSPSNKVTEKGKDVELRCDPISGHTALYWYRQSLGQGLEFLIYFQGNSAPDKSGLPSDRFSAERTGGSVSTLTIQRTQQEDSAVYLCASSLVGASNTEAFFGQGTRLTVV.

V usage is TRBV5-4 and J usage is TRBJ1-6; D ambiguous. This CDR3 is built from 17 residues. V lost 0 bases, J lost 6 bases, and 16 bases lay in between. Germline V gene data show CDR1 as SGHNT and CDR2 as YYREEE (reference sequence). The DNA for the CDR3 is TGTGCCAGCAGCTTGGCAGGCCGGTCCCGGGGTAATTCACCCCTCCACTTT. Its translation: CASSLAGRSRGNSPLHF. Full variable domain (missing parts from reference TRBV5-4 and TRBJ1-6): ETGVTQSPTHLIKTRGQQVTLRCSSQSGHNTVSWYQQALGQGPQFIFQYYREEENGRGNFPPRFSGLQFPNYSSELNVNALELDDSALYLCASSLAGRSRGNSPLHFGNGTRLTVT.